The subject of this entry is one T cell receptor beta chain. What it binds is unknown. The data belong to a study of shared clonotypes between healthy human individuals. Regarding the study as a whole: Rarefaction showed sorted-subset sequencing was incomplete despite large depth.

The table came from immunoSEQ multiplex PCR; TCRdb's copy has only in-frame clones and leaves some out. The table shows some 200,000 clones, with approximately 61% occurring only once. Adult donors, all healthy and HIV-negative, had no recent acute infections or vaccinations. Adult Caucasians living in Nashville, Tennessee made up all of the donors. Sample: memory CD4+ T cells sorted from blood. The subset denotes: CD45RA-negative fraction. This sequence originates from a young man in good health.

The CDR3 sequence: CASSPQRAETQYF. The CDR3 nucleotides read TGTGCCAGCTCACCCCAAAGGGCAGAGACCCAGTACTTC. The rearrangement uses TRBV18 and TRBJ2-5; D gene unclear. CDR1 KGHSH and CDR2 LQKENI come from the germline V gene. Trimming left V 3 bases short and J 4 bases short, with 9 bases between. The CDR3 covers 13 residues.